The next 23 T cell receptor beta chains were all read from a single sample in a study of blood T cell repertoires in COVID-19. The data were produced by immunoSEQ multiplex PCR, yet TCRdb's version contains in-frame clones alone and is incomplete. Here the sample spans around 470,000 clones, 89% being singletons. The sequenced sample was peripheral blood. The receptors here all came from a man aged 18 to 35 with COVID-19, enrolled during active disease.

J is TRBJ1-6 and V is TRBV7-6; 8 bases match TRBD1. The CDR3 is 14 amino acids. CDR1 is SGHVS and CDR2 is FNYEAQ in the germline V gene. J lost 5 bases, V lost 5 bases, and 2 bases had no gene match. CDR3: CASSRDRNNSPLHF. The CDR3, as DNA: TGTGCCAGCAGCCGGGACAGGAATAATTCACCCCTCCACTTT.

This rearrangement joins TRBV11-2 to TRBJ2-1; 7 bases map to TRBD1. Germline CDR1 reads SGHAT; CDR2 reads FQNNGV. After removal of 1 base from V and 6 bases from J, the junction contained 3 bases not matched to a gene. The length of the CDR3 is 14 residues. The CDR3 reads CASSLARGSNEQFF. CDR3 nucleotide sequence: TGTGCCAGCAGCTTAGCCAGGGGGTCCAATGAGCAGTTCTTC.

The genes are TRBV7-9 and TRBJ1-3; D is unclear. V lost 5 bases and J 6 bases, leaving 20 bases between the germline ends. The CDR3 is 16 residues long. Germline values: CDR1 SEHNR, CDR2 FQNEAQ (reference sequence). DNA of the CDR3: TGTGCCAGCAGCCCCAGGCCCGCACCCTCGGAAAACACCATATATTTT. Protein product: CASSPRPAPSENTIYF.

This clone turned up a few times. Other DNA sequences within the sample encode an identical CDR3. The rearrangement links TRBV25-1 to TRBJ1-5; weak D call: TRBD1 (5 bases). The CDR3 length is 13 residues. V lost 4 bases and J lost 4, with 8 bases in between. CDR1 and CDR2 (germline): MGHDK, SYGVNS. In DNA form, the CDR3 reads TGTGCCAGCAGTGCTCAGGGAAATCAGCCCCAGCATTTT. Encoded protein: CASSAQGNQPQHF.

The CDR3 DNA reads TGCGCCAGCAGCCGGACTAGCGCCTCCTACGAGCAGTACTTC. It translates to CASSRTSASYEQYF. The chain employs TRBV5-1 and TRBJ2-7, with 9 bases lining up with TRBD2. Germline CDR1 and CDR2: SGHRS and YFSETQ. J gave up 0 bases and V 4 bases, and 2 bases lay outside the gene matches. CDR3 length equals 14 residues.

This clone was picked up one time. The genes are TRBV6-1 and TRBJ2-1; 14 bases match TRBD2. Germline-derived CDR1 and CDR2 are MNHNS and SASEGT. This CDR3 has 20 residues. V was pared by 3 bases and J by 0 bases, with 10 bases of the junction left unmatched. The DNA of the CDR3 is TGTGCCAGCAGTGACCCCGATAGACTAGCGGGAGGGAGCTCCTACAATGAGCAGTTCTTC. It yields the protein CASSDPDRLAGGSSYNEQFF.

The gene calls are TRBV6-5 and TRBJ2-6; TRBD1 matches 7 bases. The CDR3 totals 15 residues. Trimming cost V 5 bases and J 4 bases; bases outside gene matches: 5. Germline V gene sequence: CDR1 MNHEY, CDR2 SVGAGI. The CDR3 loop reads CASSNRGPGANVLTF. The CDR3 DNA is TGTGCCAGCAGTAACAGGGGTCCCGGGGCCAACGTCCTGACTTTC.

The V and J genes are TRBV12-3 or TRBV12-4 and TRBJ1-1; TRBD1 might be the D (6 bases). The CDR3 spans 13 residues. The germline V and J ends were trimmed by 1 base and 10 bases, with 13 bases remaining between them. CDR3 residues: CASSLGWGGRAFF. Written as DNA, the CDR3 is TGTGCCAGCAGTTTAGGTTGGGGGGGCAGAGCTTTCTTT.

The CDR3 loop reads CASSESEGSYEQYF. CDR3 nucleotides: TGCGCCAGCAGTGAGTCGGAGGGCTCCTACGAGCAGTACTTC. The genes are TRBV10-1 and TRBJ2-7; D might be TRBD2 (6 bases). Between the trimmed V and J ends, which lost 0 bases and 0 bases, there was a span of 6 bases. CDR1 WNHNN and CDR2 SYGVQD come from the germline V gene (reference sequence). The CDR3 length is 14 residues.

This clone was observed a single time. The genes are TRBV27 and TRBJ2-7; tentatively, D is TRBD1 (6 bases). The germline V gene encodes CDR1 MNHEY and CDR2 SMNVEV (reference sequence). This CDR3 region has 18 residues. V was clipped by 5 bases and J by 0 bases, with 23 bases between them. The CDR3 nucleotides are TGTGCCAGCAGTACCGCCCAGGGCCGGGGACATCGCTCCTACGAGCAGTACTTC. As protein: CASSTAQGRGHRSYEQYF.

The V and J genes are TRBV6-4 and TRBJ1-6; the match to TRBD1 covers 9 bases. CDR1 is MRHNA and CDR2 is SNTAGT in the germline V gene. The junction had 4 bases not matched to a gene; V was cut back by 5 bases and J by 8 bases. This CDR3 is 14 amino acids long. As DNA, the CDR3 is TGTGCCAGCAGTCCGGGACAGGGTTATTCACCCCTCCACTTT. Amino acids: CASSPGQGYSPLHF.

This sequence joins TRBV7-8 and TRBJ2-2, with D possibly matching TRBD2 (7 bases). Germline V gene data show CDR1 as SGHVS and CDR2 as FQNEAQ. Trimming cost V 0 bases and J 6 bases, with 11 bases left between them. The CDR3 spans 15 residues. The CDR3 loop is CASSLAGGLAGELFF. CDR3 in DNA: TGTGCCAGCAGCTTAGCGGGGGGGCTCGCCGGGGAGCTGTTTTTT. Supplemented by reference TRBV7-8 and TRBJ2-2, the full variable domain reads GAGVSQSPRYKVAKRGQDVALRCDPISGHVSLFWYQQALGQGPEFLTYFQNEAQLDKSGLPSDRFFAERPEGSVSTLKIQRTQQEDSAVYLCASSLAGGLAGELFFGEGSRLTVL.

V gene TRBV4-1 combines with J gene TRBJ2-3; possible D gene TRBD2, 5 bases. V lost 3 bases to trimming and J lost 0 bases, with 13 bases between them. CDR3 length equals 16 residues. Germline loops: CDR1 MGHRA, CDR2 YSYEKL. The CDR3 loop is CASSQVGVVSTDTQYF. The CDR3, as DNA: TGCGCCAGCAGCCAGGTGGGAGTGGTTAGCACAGATACGCAGTATTTT.

V usage is TRBV19 and J usage is TRBJ2-7; 10 nucleotides agree with TRBD1. The junction had 3 bases not matched to a gene; V was cut back by 4 bases and J by 3 bases. Germline V gene data show CDR1 as LNHDA and CDR2 as SQIVND (reference sequence). The CDR3 is made up of 14 amino acids. The CDR3 loop reads CASSKRDRGYEQYF. CDR3 coding DNA: TGTGCCAGTAGTAAACGGGACAGGGGCTACGAGCAGTACTTC.

This clone is a singleton in its sample. CDR3 in amino acids: CATSSPSTGELFF. The CDR3 coding sequence is TGTGCCACCAGCAGTCCTAGTACTGGGGAGCTGTTTTTT. The chain carries TRBV15 and TRBJ2-2; D gene unclear. The CDR3 spans 13 residues. CDR1 is LNHNV and CDR2 is YYDKDF in the germline V gene (reference sequence). Trimming left V 3 bases short and J 8 bases short, with 10 bases between. Combining the CDR3 with reference TRBV15 and TRBJ2-2 gives the whole variable domain DAMVIQNPRYQVTQFGKPVTLSCSQTLNHNVMYWYQQKSSQAPKLLFHYYDKDFNNEADTPDNFQSRRPNTSFCFLDIRSPGLGDTAMYLCATSSPSTGELFFGEGSRLTVL.

The genes are TRBV19 and TRBJ2-1; 10 nucleotides line up with TRBD1. V shed 3 bases, J shed 5 bases, and the junction held 10 bases outside the gene matches. CDR3 size: 17 residues. Germline V gene sequence: CDR1 LNHDA, CDR2 SQIVND (reference sequence). The chain's CDR3 is CASSIYGQGVVDNEQFF. The CDR3 bases are TGTGCCAGTAGTATCTACGGACAGGGGGTAGTCGACAATGAGCAGTTCTTC.

The CDR3 bases are TGCGCCAGCAGATGGCAGGCAGATACGCAGTATTTT. It encodes CASRWQADTQYF. The rearrangement uses TRBV5-1 and TRBJ2-3, with D hard to call. Deletions cut 5 bases from V and 4 bases from J, with 8 bases between. This CDR3 comprises 12 residues. Germline V gene data show CDR1 as SGHRS and CDR2 as YFSETQ.

The chain employs TRBV27 and TRBJ2-7; D might be TRBD1 (6 bases). The V end was cut by 5 bases, the J end by 1 base, with 15 bases between. The length of the CDR3 is 15 residues. Germline V CDR1 and CDR2: MNHEY, SMNVEV (reference sequence). CDR3 DNA sequence: TGTGCCAGCAGTGCGAGACCAGGGGCGTCCTACGAGCAGTACTTC. Amino acids: CASSARPGASYEQYF.

The rearrangement joins TRBV12-3 or TRBV12-4 to TRBJ2-3; D gene unclear. The CDR3 length is 11 residues. With 7 bases removed from V and 6 bases from J, the gap between germline ends came to 8 bases. Here the CDR3 reads CASTLRDTQYF. The CDR3 coding sequence is TGTGCCAGCACCCTGAGGGATACGCAGTATTTT.

Regarding this clone: Other DNA sequences in the sample encode the same CDR3. This sequence joins TRBV5-1 and TRBJ2-7, with 11 bases matching TRBD2. There are 15 residues in the CDR3. V was clipped by 4 bases and J by 2 bases; unmatched bases: 5. The V gene's germline CDR1 is SGHRS and CDR2 YFSETQ. This CDR3 is CASSPGTSGTYEQYF. CDR3 in DNA: TGCGCCAGCAGCCCGGGGACTAGCGGTACCTACGAGCAGTACTTC.

The chain has TRBV7-9 and TRBJ2-2, with D possibly being TRBD1 (6 bases). This CDR3 spans 14 amino acids. Germline V gives CDR1 SEHNR, CDR2 FQNEAQ (reference sequence). Between the trimmed V and J ends, which lost 4 bases and 7 bases, there was a span of 13 bases. In DNA, the CDR3 is TGTGCCAGCAGCTCAACAATACAGGGCGGGGAGCTGTTTTTT. As protein: CASSSTIQGGELFF.

J is TRBJ2-3 and V is TRBV7-6, with D possibly matching TRBD2 (6 bases). The CDR3 is 15 amino acids. From germline, CDR1 is SGHVS and CDR2 FNYEAQ. Trimming took 1 base from V and 0 from J, leaving 8 bases between them. The CDR3 sequence is CASSLGGTSTDTQYF. As DNA, the CDR3 is TGTGCCAGCAGCTTAGGGGGGACTAGCACAGATACGCAGTATTTT.

About this clone: Other DNA sequences of this sample code for an identical CDR3. This chain connects TRBV2 to TRBJ2-1, with D possibly TRBD2 on 6 matching bases. CDR3 length: 15 residues. Germline values: CDR1 SNHLY, CDR2 FYNNEI. Trimming shortened V by 3 bases and J by 4 bases, and 13 bases separated the two germline ends. The CDR3 spells CASSEGRGIYNEQFF. In DNA, the CDR3 is TGTGCCAGCAGTGAGGGGCGGGGTATTTACAATGAGCAGTTCTTC.